These 6 T cell receptor beta chains share one sample of origin, sequenced in a study of blood T cell repertoires in COVID-19. Only in-frame clones appear in the TCRdb table, and some are missing; sequencing was by immunoSEQ multiplex PCR. The repertoire consists of about 250,000 clones, with almost 90% occurring once and the leading ten covering over 1.1%. Input material: peripheral blood. Receptor source: a man older than 75 with acute or convalescent COVID-19.

The rearrangement links TRBV28 to TRBJ1-5; 10 positions match TRBD1. The germline CDR1 and CDR2 sequences are MDHEN and SYDVKM. The V gene end was trimmed by 5 bases and the J gene end by 5 bases; junction bases not matched to a gene: 6. CDR3 length: 15 amino acids. The CDR3 DNA follows: TGTGCCAGCAGTGCGGCCGGGACAGGGGATCAGCCCCAGCATTTT. This gives the protein CASSAAGTGDQPQHF.

The V call is TRBV19, the J call TRBJ1-5; no firm D call. The V gene's germline CDR1 is LNHDA and CDR2 SQIVND (reference sequence). The CDR3 spans 14 residues. The V end was cut by 3 bases, the J end by 2 bases, with 8 bases between. The CDR3: CASSMNGGNQPQHF. CDR3 nucleotide sequence: TGTGCCAGTAGTATGAACGGAGGCAATCAGCCCCAGCATTTT.

The V call is TRBV7-2, the J call TRBJ1-3; D remains ambiguous. Trimming shortened V by 6 bases and J by 0 bases, and 15 bases separated the two germline ends. The CDR3 length is 16 residues. The germline V gene has CDR1 SGHTA and CDR2 FQGNSA. The CDR3 reads CASRSPDGSSGNTIYF. The CDR3, as DNA: TGTGCCAGCAGATCCCCGGACGGGAGCTCTGGAAACACCATATATTTT.

The sample holds one count of this clone. The genes are TRBV21-1 and TRBJ1-4; no DNA check was done on the table's D call, TRBD1. TRBV21-1 is given as a pseudogene. The CDR3 spans 20 residues. CDR3 in amino acids: CASSAQSGTGDLPTNEKLFF. The CDR3 DNA is TGTGCCAGCAGCGCCCAGTCCGGGACAGGGGACCTTCCAACTAATGAAAAACTGTTTTTT.

The V gene is TRBV14, the J gene TRBJ2-1, with 9 nucleotides matching TRBD2. V was clipped by 0 bases and J by 8 bases; unmatched bases: 8. This CDR3 region has 16 residues. Germline CDR1 is SGHDN and CDR2 is FVKESK. The CDR3: CASSQDLLAGRYEQFF. The CDR3 DNA reads TGTGCCAGCAGCCAAGATCTCCTAGCGGGGCGATATGAGCAGTTCTTC.

The chain has TRBV24-1 and TRBJ2-3; 7 nucleotides match TRBD2. The CDR3 is 13 residues long. V lost 9 bases, J lost 2 bases, and 4 bases stayed unmatched. CDR1 KGHDR and CDR2 SFDVKD come from the germline V gene. The CDR3 here is CATGERDTDTQYF. As DNA, the CDR3 is TGTGCCACCGGAGAGCGGGACACAGATACGCAGTATTTT.